The 32 T cell receptor beta chains below come from one sample, sequenced in a study of blood T cell repertoires in COVID-19. Repertoires were generated with immunoSEQ multiplex PCR, while TCRdb's copy carries only in-frame clones and drops some. Counted here are tens of thousands of clones, about 84% occurring once; the ten biggest clones make up around 14%. The sequenced sample consisted of peripheral blood. The source is a human donor in a cohort sampled during active COVID-19.

The chain links TRBV28 to TRBJ2-7; D possibly corresponds to TRBD2 (6 bases). Germline CDR1 is MDHEN and CDR2 is SYDVKM. The V end was cut by 5 bases, the J end by 2 bases, with 19 bases between. The CDR3 extends over 16 amino acids. CDR3 protein: CASSPPGRGGTYEQYF. The DNA for the CDR3 is TGTGCCAGCAGTCCGCCCGGCCGGGGAGGTACCTACGAGCAGTACTTC.

The chain links TRBV2 to TRBJ2-1, with D maybe TRBD1 (5 bases). The CDR3 extends over 13 amino acids. V was pared by 4 bases and J by 8 bases, with 12 bases between. Germline V gene data show CDR1 as SNHLY and CDR2 as FYNNEI. This CDR3 reads CASSVRQGHEQFF. DNA for the CDR3: TGTGCCAGCAGTGTTCGGCAGGGCCATGAGCAGTTCTTC.

In DNA form, the CDR3 reads TGCGCCAGCAGGAGGGAAATGGACACTGAAGCTTTCTTT. Its protein is CASRREMDTEAFF. The gene calls are TRBV5-1 and TRBJ1-1, with no clear D. V was pared by 5 bases and J by 3 bases, with 11 bases between. CDR3 length: 13 residues. Germline V gives CDR1 SGHRS, CDR2 YFSETQ.

This rearrangement joins TRBV29-1 to TRBJ1-4; 8 nucleotides line up with TRBD1. There are 16 residues in the CDR3. Germline trimming cut 4 bases from V and 4 bases from J; bases unmatched to any gene: 11. Germline CDR1 reads SQVTM; CDR2 reads ANQGSEA. CDR3 region: CSVAGARGQSNEKLFF. CDR3 nucleotide sequence: TGCAGCGTTGCGGGGGCCAGGGGGCAAAGTAATGAAAAACTGTTTTTT.

The V and J genes are TRBV2 and TRBJ1-6, with 8 bases fitting TRBD1. Trimming at V came to 4 bases and at J to 14 bases, leaving 7 bases not matched to a gene. Per the germline V gene, CDR1 is SNHLY and CDR2 is FYNNEI. This CDR3 has 13 amino acids. CDR3 region: CASSGQGRTTLHF. In DNA form, the CDR3 reads TGTGCCAGCAGTGGACAGGGGCGGACTACCCTCCACTTT.

This clone showed up just once. The chain carries TRBV20-1 and TRBJ2-1; no clear D. Germline V gene lookup returns CDR1 DFQATT and CDR2 SNEGSKA (reference sequence). Trimming removed 0 bases from V and 10 bases from J, with 7 bases in between. This CDR3 is built from 11 residues. CDR3 DNA: TGCAGTGCTAGAGATCTAGGCGAGCAGTTCTTC. It translates to CSARDLGEQFF.

This chain uses TRBV7-9 with TRBJ1-6; 9 nucleotides line up with TRBD1. The CDR3 spans 15 residues. Germline CDR1 and CDR2: SEHNR and FQNEAQ (reference sequence). The junction had 11 bases not matched to a gene; V was cut back by 7 bases and J by 10 bases. The CDR3 DNA is TGTGCCAGCACCCTTACAGGGGGCGCCCGGTCACCCCTCCACTTT. Protein sequence: CASTLTGGARSPLHF.

This clone occurred once. In DNA form, the CDR3 reads TGTGCCAGCAGCCGAGGGACAGGGGATTGGTATGGCTACACCTTC. Its translation is CASSRGTGDWYGYTF. The chain couples TRBV3-1 (or the pseudogene TRBV3-2) to TRBJ1-2, with 10 bases identical to TRBD1. V lost 4 bases to trimming and J lost 5 bases; unmatched junction nucleotides: 7. Germline V gives CDR1 LGHDT, CDR2 YNNKEL (reference sequence). The CDR3 spans 15 residues.

This chain joins TRBV11-2 and TRBJ1-5; a weak D match, TRBD1 (5 bases). The germline gives CDR1 SGHAT, CDR2 FQNNGV. The germline V and J ends were trimmed by 0 bases and 5 bases, with 8 bases remaining between them. CDR3 size: 14 residues. CDR3 region: CASSLDWGDQPQHF. Here the CDR3 DNA reads TGTGCCAGCAGCTTAGATTGGGGGGATCAGCCCCAGCATTTT.

The rearrangement joins TRBV10-3 to TRBJ1-5; D is perhaps TRBD1 (5 bases). CDR3 length equals 13 residues. Germline values: CDR1 ENHRY, CDR2 SYGVKD. V was clipped by 7 bases and J by 5 bases, with 12 bases between them. DNA for the CDR3: TGTGCCATCAACACGGACATTGATCAGCCCCAGCATTTT. Protein product: CAINTDIDQPQHF.

In DNA form, the CDR3 reads TGCGCCAGCAGCTTAGGGACAGGGCGTACCTCCTACGAGCAGTACTTC. It codes for CASSLGTGRTSYEQYF. The chain links TRBV5-1 to TRBJ2-7; 9 nucleotides line up with TRBD1. The CDR3 has 16 residues. Unmatched junction bases numbered 6, after V lost 2 bases and J lost 0 bases. In germline, CDR1 is SGHRS, CDR2 YFSETQ.

The CDR3 reads CASSPSGGWEQYF. In DNA form, the CDR3 reads TGTGCCAGCAGCCCCAGCGGGGGTTGGGAGCAGTACTTC. The chain employs TRBV3-1 (or the pseudogene TRBV3-2) and TRBJ2-7; 8 nucleotides match TRBD2. The germline gives CDR1 LGHDT, CDR2 YNNKEL (reference sequence). The junction had 6 bases not matched to a gene; V was cut back by 4 bases and J by 7 bases. This CDR3 region has 13 residues.

V and J are TRBV4-1 and TRBJ1-1; TRBD1 matches at 7 bases. The CDR3 covers 14 residues. The V gene end was trimmed by 1 base and the J gene end by 7 bases; junction bases not matched to a gene: 6. Germline assignment: CDR1 MGHRA and CDR2 YSYEKL. CDR3 sequence reads: CASSQVTGTVEAFF. The CDR3 DNA reads as TGCGCCAGCAGCCAAGTCACCGGGACAGTTGAAGCTTTCTTT.

The gene calls are TRBV5-1 and TRBJ2-1, with 8 bases identical to TRBD2. Germline trimming cut 4 bases from V and 0 bases from J; bases unmatched to any gene: 6. Germline V gives CDR1 SGHRS, CDR2 YFSETQ. This CDR3 spans 16 amino acids. CDR3 residues: CASSRIAGTSYNEQFF. The CDR3 DNA reads as TGCGCCAGCAGCCGAATAGCGGGGACCTCCTACAATGAGCAGTTCTTC. The variable domain in full, with the rest retrieved from reference TRBV5-1 and TRBJ2-1, is KAGVTQTPRYLIKTRGQQVTLSCSPISGHRSVSWYQQTPGQGLQFLFEYFSETQRNKGNFPGRFSGRQFSNSRSEMNVSTLELGDSALYLCASSRIAGTSYNEQFFGPGTRLTVL.

The chain is built from TRBV24-1 and TRBJ2-4, with TRBD2 as a possible D gene (7 bases). Per the germline V gene, CDR1 is KGHDR and CDR2 is SFDVKD. The ends were cut back, 4 bases at V and 10 bases at J, with 16 bases in the middle. The CDR3 is made up of 14 amino acids. CDR3 protein: CATSDPGEGGIQYF. Here the CDR3 DNA reads TGTGCCACCAGTGACCCCGGGGAGGGGGGAATTCAGTACTTC.

This clone was found a few times. The chain carries TRBV6-1 and TRBJ1-1; TRBD1 matches 7 bases. The CDR3 has 16 amino acids. V lost 3 bases, J lost 4 bases, and 11 bases stayed unmatched. Per the germline V gene, CDR1 is MNHNS and CDR2 is SASEGT. CDR3 sequence reads: CASSDPGGTVGTEAFF. The DNA for the CDR3 is TGTGCCAGCAGTGATCCCGGAGGGACAGTCGGCACTGAAGCTTTCTTT.

V is TRBV5-1 and J is TRBJ2-1; 8 bases are shared with TRBD1. In germline, CDR1 is SGHRS, CDR2 YFSETQ. V lost 5 bases, J lost 4 bases, and 14 bases stayed unmatched. The CDR3 is made up of 17 amino acids. The CDR3, as DNA: TGCGCCAGCAGAATATCCGACAGGGGCTATTCTTACAATGAGCAGTTCTTC. It encodes CASRISDRGYSYNEQFF. Complete variable domain (other parts from reference TRBV5-1 and TRBJ2-1): KAGVTQTPRYLIKTRGQQVTLSCSPISGHRSVSWYQQTPGQGLQFLFEYFSETQRNKGNFPGRFSGRQFSNSRSEMNVSTLELGDSALYLCASRISDRGYSYNEQFFGPGTRLTVL.

V and J are TRBV7-2 and TRBJ2-1; 8 bases are a match to TRBD2. The J segment lost 4 bases and the V segment lost 3 bases, leaving 8 bases of the junction unmatched. Germline V gene data show CDR1 as SGHTA and CDR2 as FQGNSA. The CDR3 has 16 amino acids. CDR3 residues: CASSLGLLAEYNEQFF. The CDR3 DNA follows: TGTGCCAGCAGCTTGGGTTTACTAGCGGAATACAATGAGCAGTTCTTC.

Concerning this clone itself: At one end, the junction sequence differs from germline, possibly due to a read error. Other DNA sequences in the sample encode the same CDR3. The chain carries TRBV7-2 and TRBJ2-5, with 12 bases matching TRBD2. Germline assignment: CDR1 SGHTA and CDR2 FQGNSA. CDR3 size: 14 residues. In DNA form, the CDR3 reads TGTGCCAGCAGCCTAGCGGGGGGGCGGGAGACCCAGTACTTC. Residues: CASSLAGGRETQYF. Full variable domain (outside the CDR3, taken from reference TRBV7-2 and TRBJ2-5): GAGVSQSPSNKVTEKGKDVELRCDPISGHTALYWYRQSLGQGLEFLIYFQGNSAPDKSGLPSDRFSAERTGGSVSTLTIQRTQQEDSAVYLCASSLAGGRETQYFGPGTRLLVL.

This clone was seen more than once but under ten times. This rearrangement joins TRBV5-1 to TRBJ2-1; 12 nucleotides line up with TRBD1. With V trimmed by 4 bases and J by 8 bases, 7 bases remained unmatched. The germline gives CDR1 SGHRS, CDR2 YFSETQ. The CDR3 sequence is 15 residues long. The CDR3 loop reads CASSVHGTGGDEQFF. The CDR3 bases are TGCGCCAGCAGCGTTCACGGGACAGGGGGCGATGAGCAGTTCTTC. The full variable domain, with the rest looked up from reference TRBV5-1 and TRBJ2-1, is KAGVTQTPRYLIKTRGQQVTLSCSPISGHRSVSWYQQTPGQGLQFLFEYFSETQRNKGNFPGRFSGRQFSNSRSEMNVSTLELGDSALYLCASSVHGTGGDEQFFGPGTRLTVL.

The chain employs TRBV4-2 and TRBJ2-1; tentative D call: TRBD2 (6 bases). CDR3 size: 17 residues. Germline CDR1 reads LGHNA; CDR2 reads YNFKEQ. The V end was cut by 3 bases, the J end by 2 bases, with 17 bases between. The CDR3 here is CASSQGTGRDAYNEQFF. In nucleotides, the CDR3 is TGTGCCAGCAGCCAGGGAACCGGGAGAGATGCCTACAATGAGCAGTTCTTC.

This clone was seen just once. The DNA of the CDR3 is TGTGCCAGCAGTTTGTTGGGACAGGAATTCTCTGGGGCCAACGTCCTGACTTTC. This codes for CASSLLGQEFSGANVLTF. The V and J genes are TRBV27 and TRBJ2-6; TRBD1 matches 8 bases. With 3 bases clipped from V and 0 bases from J, the junction kept 7 bases outside the gene matches. The germline gives CDR1 MNHEY, CDR2 SMNVEV (reference sequence). CDR3 length: 18 residues.

The chain is built from TRBV11-2 and TRBJ2-7; D is perhaps TRBD1 (6 bases). CDR3 length: 17 amino acids. Trimming stripped 8 bases from V and 3 bases from J, with 26 bases between. Germline V gene sequence: CDR1 SGHAT, CDR2 FQNNGV. CDR3 DNA: TGTGCCAGCGGAATTCTGGGGGCAGACTCTCTCGTCTACGAGCAGTACTTC. Its protein product is CASGILGADSLVYEQYF.

As DNA, the CDR3 is TGCGCCAGCAGTGGGACAATCCAGGTCGGCACCATATATTTT. Its protein product is CASSGTIQVGTIYF. The rearrangement links TRBV10-2 to TRBJ1-3; possible D gene TRBD1, 5 bases. Trimming left V 4 bases short and J 9 bases short, with 16 bases between. Per the germline V gene, CDR1 is WSHSY and CDR2 is SAAADI. CDR3 length equals 14 residues.

The J gene is TRBJ2-7, the V gene TRBV7-2; 7 positions agree with TRBD1. This CDR3 is built from 16 residues. The trim removed 3 bases at V and 3 bases at J, leaving 11 bases unmatched. From germline, CDR1 is SGHTA and CDR2 FQGNSA. CDR3 bases: TGTGCCAGCAGCTTCGGACAGGCCCTCTTCCGCTACGAGCAGTACTTC. This translates into CASSFGQALFRYEQYF.

The chain is built from TRBV7-9 and TRBJ1-1; unclear D gene. Germline values: CDR1 SEHNR, CDR2 FQNEAQ (reference sequence). V was shortened by 10 bases and J by 0 bases, with 18 bases between the two germline ends. The CDR3 sequence is 15 residues long. This chain's CDR3 is CATFSSEFMNTEAFF. As DNA, the CDR3 is TGTGCCACCTTCTCTTCGGAGTTCATGAACACTGAAGCTTTCTTT.

The chain uses TRBV5-8 and TRBJ1-1, with D maybe TRBD1 (5 bases). Trimming pared 2 bases from V and 0 bases from J, leaving 8 bases between. Germline V gene lookup returns CDR1 SGHTS and CDR2 YDEGEE. The CDR3 loop spans 14 amino acids. The CDR3 DNA sequence: TGTGCCAGCAGCTTCCTACAGGTGAACACTGAAGCTTTCTTT. Its translation: CASSFLQVNTEAFF.

This chain links TRBV19 with TRBJ1-2; 11 bases line up with TRBD1. The CDR3 consists of 18 residues. In germline, CDR1 is LNHDA, CDR2 SQIVND (reference sequence). With V trimmed by 5 bases and J by 7 bases, 18 bases remained unmatched. The CDR3 region has the DNA TGTGCCAGTAGTCTAGGACAGGGGGCTGCTCATCTTAGCTCTGGCTACACCTTC. Residues: CASSLGQGAAHLSSGYTF.

This clone came up once. The rearrangement uses TRBV7-9 and TRBJ1-5, with 9 bases lining up with TRBD1. Germline V gene lookup returns CDR1 SEHNR and CDR2 FQNEAQ (reference sequence). V gave up 0 bases and J gave up 2 bases; unmatched junction bases: 5. The CDR3 has 17 amino acids. The CDR3 bases are TGTGCCAGCAGCTTAGCGGGACAGGGAGGCGGCAATCAGCCCCAGCATTTT. Protein: CASSLAGQGGGNQPQHF.

This chain connects TRBV10-1 to TRBJ2-3; D is unclear. Germline CDR1 WNHNN, CDR2 SYGVQD (reference sequence). This CDR3 has 12 residues. The V gene lost 6 bases and the J gene lost 0 bases, with 4 bases spanning the gap. CDR3 amino acids: CASSSSTDTQYF. The CDR3 bases are TGCGCCAGCAGCAGTAGCACAGATACGCAGTATTTT.

The chain employs TRBV9 and TRBJ2-3; D remains unclear. CDR1 and CDR2 from the germline V gene are SGDLS and YYNGEE. This CDR3 has 15 amino acids. V was cut by 1 base and J by 0 bases, with 9 bases left in between. The CDR3 DNA reads TGTGCCAGCAGCGTACGCCAGTCTAGCACAGATACGCAGTATTTT. Encoded protein: CASSVRQSSTDTQYF.

The rearrangement links TRBV19 to TRBJ1-2; 10 nucleotides agree with TRBD1. CDR3 length: 14 amino acids. After removal of 7 bases from V and 7 bases from J, the junction contained 9 bases not matched to a gene. The germline CDR1 and CDR2 sequences are LNHDA and SQIVND (reference sequence). The CDR3 nucleotides read TGTGCCAGTAAGGGACAGGGGTTGTTGGGTGGCTACACCTTC. Amino acid sequence: CASKGQGLLGGYTF.